These T cell receptor beta chains were read from a single sample in a study of identical twins. TCRdb reprocessed the 5' RACE reads via MiXCR and lists one record per CDR3 protein. The sample has about 240,000 distinct CDR3 sequences; 10% to 13% are singletons. Sequencing was carried out using memory T cells sorted from blood. These receptors all come from a man aged 50 to 59 in good health. CDR3s include the opening cysteine and the closing phenylalanine or tryptophan. D genes are given only for firm matches. Clone size is shown for a subset of rows, as once, few, many or a class of expanded clone.

size	D	V	J	CDR3	DNA
many	TRBD1	TRBV7-9	TRBJ2-1	CASILQGVYNEQFF	TGTGCCAGCATCCTTCAGGGGGTCTACAATGAGCAGTTCTTC
many	TRBD1	TRBV29-1	TRBJ1-1	CSAKGQGITEAFF	TGCAGCGCCAAGGGACAGGGCATCACTGAAGCTTTCTTT
many	-	TRBV6-6	TRBJ1-4	CASQRATNEKLFF	TGTGCCAGTCAACGAGCAACTAATGAAAAACTGTTTTTT
-	-	TRBV5-1	TRBJ2-3	CASSLANTRTDTQYF	TGCGCCAGCAGCTTAGCAAATACGCGCACAGATACGCAGTATTTT
many	TRBD2	TRBV5-1	TRBJ2-5	CASSWEGPSETQYF	TGCGCCAGCAGCTGGGAGGGACCCTCGGAGACCCAGTACTTC
many	-	TRBV27	TRBJ1-1	CASSLYWRGRGMNTEAFF	TGTGCCAGCAGTTTATATTGGCGTGGGAGGGGCATGAACACTGAAGCTTTCTTT
-	-	TRBV20-1	TRBJ1-4	CSARDWGGADEKLFF	TGCAGTGCTAGAGATTGGGGGGGCGCGGATGAAAAACTGTTTTTT
many	TRBD2	TRBV24-1	TRBJ2-1	CATSDALEAGGGHNEQFF	TGTGCCACCAGTGACGCCCTCGAGGCGGGGGGGGGCCACAATGAGCAGTTCTTC
-	TRBD2	TRBV20-1	TRBJ2-5	CSARDKTTSGRLRETQYF	TGCAGTGCTAGAGATAAGACGACTAGCGGGAGACTTCGAGAGACCCAGTACTTC
many	-	TRBV11-1	TRBJ2-1	CASSLAFGEQFF	TGTGCCAGCAGCTTAGCGTTCGGTGAGCAGTTCTTC
few	-	TRBV20-1	TRBJ2-2	CSAREGTGELFF	TGCAGTGCTAGAGAGGGCACCGGGGAGCTGTTTTTT
-	-	TRBV7-8	TRBJ1-5	CASSLGQLYSNQPQHF	TGTGCCAGCAGCTTAGGGCAGTTATATAGCAATCAGCCCCAGCATTTT
few	-	TRBV28	TRBJ1-4	CASSLEFPGATNEKLFF	TGTGCCAGCAGTTTAGAGTTCCCGGGGGCGACTAATGAAAAACTGTTTTTT
-	-	TRBV4-3	TRBJ2-1	CASSQGLRGAYNEQFF	TGCGCCAGCAGCCAAGGATTGAGGGGAGCCTACAATGAGCAGTTCTTC
many	TRBD1	TRBV5-1	TRBJ2-1	CASSSPTGQGVLTLNEQFF	TGCGCCAGCAGCTCCCCTACGGGACAGGGGGTCCTGACCCTCAATGAGCAGTTCTTC
-	-	TRBV20-1	TRBJ1-4	CSATGRNQELFF	TGCAGTGCTACCGGTAGAAATCAGGAACTGTTTTTT
-	-	TRBV7-2	TRBJ1-1	CASSLAKQGLAFF	TGTGCCAGCAGCTTAGCGAAACAGGGTTTGGCTTTCTTT
-	TRBD1	TRBV7-2	TRBJ2-7	CASSSRTGGGLYEQYF	TGTGCCAGCAGCTCCCGGACAGGGGGGGGCCTCTACGAGCAGTACTTC
many	-	TRBV6-5	TRBJ2-7	CASSFSVGDYEQYF	TGTGCCAGCAGTTTCTCGGTGGGTGACTACGAGCAGTACTTC
-	-	TRBV2	TRBJ2-7	CASSESEYYEQYF	TGTGCCAGCAGTGAATCTGAGTACTACGAGCAGTACTTC
-	-	TRBV12-3/TRBV12-4	TRBJ1-1	CASRSGPNTEAFF	TGTGCCAGCAGGTCCGGCCCGAACACTGAAGCTTTCTTT
many	TRBD2	TRBV5-6	TRBJ2-1	CASSFGAGAPNEQFF	TGTGCCAGCAGCTTCGGAGCGGGGGCCCCCAATGAGCAGTTCTTC
-	-	TRBV18	TRBJ2-5	CASSPPGTTGETQYF	TGTGCCAGCTCACCACCGGGAACCACAGGGGAGACCCAGTACTTC
-	-	TRBV6-6	TRBJ2-1	CASRSEMDRQQFF	TGTGCCAGCAGGAGCGAGATGGACCGGCAGCAGTTCTTC
many	-	TRBV10-2	TRBJ2-1	CASSEAGAPGNEQFF	TGCGCCAGCAGTGAGGCGGGGGCGCCCGGCAATGAGCAGTTCTTC
few	-	TRBV21-1	TRBJ1-6	CASSSGANSPLHF	TGTGCCAGCAGTTCAGGGGCGAATTCACCCCTCCACTTT
few	-	TRBV12-3/TRBV12-4	TRBJ2-2	CASSLGGTANTGELFF	TGTGCCAGCAGTTTAGGGGGGACGGCGAACACCGGGGAGCTGTTTTTT
many	-	TRBV5-1	TRBJ1-1	CASNLLGEGTEAFF	TGCGCCAGCAATCTACTGGGAGAAGGAACTGAAGCTTTCTTT
-	-	TRBV4-3	TRBJ1-1	CASSQDISLGEAFF	TGCGCCAGCAGCCAAGATATCTCTCTAGGTGAAGCTTTCTTT
many	-	TRBV18	TRBJ1-3	CASSPPPDGRSGNTIYF	TGTGCCAGCTCACCACCCCCGGACGGTCGCTCTGGAAACACCATATATTTT
once	-	TRBV28	TRBJ2-5	CASSGSMETQYF	TGTGCCAGCAGTGGGTCCATGGAGACCCAGTACTTC
few	-	TRBV12-3/TRBV12-4	TRBJ1-5	CVSSFGQPQHF	TGTGTCAGCAGTTTTGGTCAGCCCCAGCATTTT
few	TRBD1	TRBV4-3	TRBJ2-7	CASSQDRGTGEEQYF	TGCGCCAGCAGCCAAGATCGCGGGACAGGGGAAGAGCAGTACTTC
few	TRBD1	TRBV3-1	TRBJ2-1	CASSHVRDRGRRNEQFF	TGTGCCAGCAGCCACGTTAGGGACAGGGGGCGGAGAAATGAGCAGTTCTTC
-	TRBD2	TRBV20-1	TRBJ2-3	CSASLSGLASDTQYF	TGCAGTGCTAGTCTGAGCGGACTAGCCTCAGATACGCAGTATTTT
many	TRBD2	TRBV20-1	TRBJ2-3	CSARATSGSDTQYF	TGCAGTGCTAGAGCGACTAGCGGGAGTGATACGCAGTATTTT
many	TRBD2	TRBV18	TRBJ2-5	CASSLQRDYRETQYF	TGTGCCAGCTCACTTCAACGGGACTATCGAGAGACCCAGTACTTC
many	-	TRBV20-1	TRBJ2-3	CSASEGDTQYF	TGCAGTGCTTCTGAGGGAGATACGCAGTATTTT
few	TRBD1	TRBV5-1	TRBJ1-5	CASSNGQGGQPQHF	TGCGCCAGCAGCAATGGACAGGGAGGACAGCCCCAGCATTTT
-	TRBD2	TRBV5-1	TRBJ2-1	CASSLRTSGGGDEQFF	TGCGCCAGCAGCTTACGGACTAGCGGGGGTGGTGATGAGCAGTTCTTC
-	-	TRBV25-1	TRBJ1-3	CASSAYGQIHSGNTIYF	TGTGCCAGCAGTGCCTATGGACAGATCCACTCTGGAAACACCATATATTTT
many	TRBD2	TRBV12-3/TRBV12-4	TRBJ2-1	CASSRGLAGGYNEQFF	TGTGCCAGCAGCCGAGGACTAGCGGGAGGGTACAATGAGCAGTTCTTC
-	-	TRBV5-1	TRBJ1-6	CASSLPRGNSPLHF	TGCGCCAGCAGCTTACCCAGGGGCAATTCACCCCTCCACTTT
few	TRBD1	TRBV7-8	TRBJ1-5	CASSIGQGGYNQPQHF	TGTGCCAGCAGCATAGGACAGGGAGGTTACAATCAGCCCCAGCATTTT
-	-	TRBV5-1	TRBJ1-2	CASSHDGNYGYTF	TGCGCCAGCAGCCACGACGGAAACTATGGCTACACCTTC
many	TRBD2	TRBV20-1	TRBJ2-1	CSARELALAEKHEQFF	TGCAGTGCTAGAGAATTGGCACTAGCGGAGAAACATGAGCAGTTCTTC
few	-	TRBV3-1	TRBJ1-2	CASSQDIIQAGYTF	TGTGCCAGCAGCCAAGATATCATCCAGGCTGGCTACACCTTC
few	TRBD2	TRBV5-1	TRBJ2-3	CASSLTSGEDTQYF	TGCGCCAGCAGCCTGACTAGCGGGGAAGATACGCAGTATTTT
many	-	TRBV5-1	TRBJ2-3	CASSLSGDTDTQYF	TGCGCCAGCAGCTTATCAGGGGACACAGATACGCAGTATTTT
-	-	TRBV27	TRBJ2-3	CASRKNLVTTDTQYF	TGTGCCAGCAGGAAAAACTTAGTAACCACAGATACGCAGTATTTT
few	TRBD1	TRBV20-1	TRBJ2-7	CSAPRTGGIYEQYF	TGCAGTGCTCCTCGGACAGGGGGCATCTACGAGCAGTACTTC
many	-	TRBV18	TRBJ2-1	CASGKQGVENEQFF	TGTGCCAGCGGGAAACAGGGTGTGGAGAATGAGCAGTTCTTC
-	TRBD2	TRBV4-2	TRBJ2-1	CASSQESGGAWGYNEQFF	TGTGCCAGCAGCCAAGAAAGCGGGGGGGCCTGGGGTTACAATGAGCAGTTCTTC
many	TRBD2	TRBV3-1	TRBJ2-3	CASSQDKRASGDLTDTQYF	TGTGCCAGCAGCCAAGATAAGAGGGCTAGCGGGGACCTTACAGATACGCAGTATTTT
few	-	TRBV18	TRBJ1-2	CASSPIVYRGNYGYTF	TGTGCCAGCTCACCAATAGTGTATCGGGGCAACTATGGCTACACCTTC